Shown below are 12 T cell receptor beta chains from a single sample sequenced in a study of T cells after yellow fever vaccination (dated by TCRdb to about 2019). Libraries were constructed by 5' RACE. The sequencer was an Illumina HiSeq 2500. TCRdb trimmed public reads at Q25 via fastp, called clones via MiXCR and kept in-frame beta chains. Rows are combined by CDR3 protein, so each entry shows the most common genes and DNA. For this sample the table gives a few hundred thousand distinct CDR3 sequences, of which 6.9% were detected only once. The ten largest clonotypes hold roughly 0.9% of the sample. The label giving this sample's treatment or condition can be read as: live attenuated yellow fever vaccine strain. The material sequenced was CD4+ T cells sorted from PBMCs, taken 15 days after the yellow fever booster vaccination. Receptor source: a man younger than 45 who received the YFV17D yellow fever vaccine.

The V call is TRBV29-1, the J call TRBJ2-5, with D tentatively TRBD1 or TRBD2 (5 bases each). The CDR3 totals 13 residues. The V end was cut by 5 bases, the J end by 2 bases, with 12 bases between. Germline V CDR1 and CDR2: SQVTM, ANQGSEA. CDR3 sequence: CSVYGTAQETQYF. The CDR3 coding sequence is TGCAGCGTTTATGGGACGGCACAAGAGACCCAGTACTTC.

Written as DNA, the CDR3 is TGCAGCTCCTCTAGGTTCACCTACAATGAGCAGTTCTTC. Residues: CSSSRFTYNEQFF. This chain links TRBV29-1 with TRBJ2-1; D is unresolved. This CDR3 has 13 residues. Germline CDR1 and CDR2: SQVTM and ANQGSEA. The V gene lost 8 bases and the J gene lost 2 bases, with 13 bases spanning the gap.

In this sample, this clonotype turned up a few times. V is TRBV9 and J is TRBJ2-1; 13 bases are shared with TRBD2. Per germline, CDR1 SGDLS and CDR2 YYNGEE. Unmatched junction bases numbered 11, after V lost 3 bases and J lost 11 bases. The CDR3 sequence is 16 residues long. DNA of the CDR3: TGTGCCAGCAGCGCCGGACTAGCGGGAGCCCCACGGCAGCAGTTCTTC. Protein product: CASSAGLAGAPRQQFF.

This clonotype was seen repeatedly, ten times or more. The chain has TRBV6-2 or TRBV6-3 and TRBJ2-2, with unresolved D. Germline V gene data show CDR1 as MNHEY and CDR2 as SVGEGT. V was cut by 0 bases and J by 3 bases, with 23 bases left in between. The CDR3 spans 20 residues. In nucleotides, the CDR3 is TGTGCCAGCAGTTACTCGACGGCCCGGTGGAGCGCAAGCCACACCGGGGAGCTGTTTTTT. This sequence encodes CASSYSTARWSASHTGELFF.

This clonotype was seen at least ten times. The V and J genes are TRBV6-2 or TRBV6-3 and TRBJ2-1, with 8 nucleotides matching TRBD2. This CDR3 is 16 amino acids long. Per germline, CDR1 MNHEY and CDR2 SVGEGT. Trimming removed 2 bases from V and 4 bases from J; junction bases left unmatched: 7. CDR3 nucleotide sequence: TGTGCCAGCAGTTACGAGGCTAGCGGGCCATACAATGAGCAGTTCTTC. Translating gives CASSYEASGPYNEQFF.

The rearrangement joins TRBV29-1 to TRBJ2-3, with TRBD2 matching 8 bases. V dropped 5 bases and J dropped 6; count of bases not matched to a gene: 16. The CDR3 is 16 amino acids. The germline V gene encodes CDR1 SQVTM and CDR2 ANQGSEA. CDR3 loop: CSVPGLAGPFGDTQYF. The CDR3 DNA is TGCAGCGTTCCGGGGCTAGCGGGTCCCTTCGGCGATACGCAGTATTTT.

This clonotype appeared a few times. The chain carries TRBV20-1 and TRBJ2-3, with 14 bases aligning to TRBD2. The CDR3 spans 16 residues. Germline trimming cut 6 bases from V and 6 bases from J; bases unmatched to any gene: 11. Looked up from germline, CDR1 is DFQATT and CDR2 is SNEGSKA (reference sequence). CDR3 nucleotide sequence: TGCAGTGCGCCCGGGACTAGCGGGAGAATGTTGGATACGCAGTATTTT. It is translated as CSAPGTSGRMLDTQYF.

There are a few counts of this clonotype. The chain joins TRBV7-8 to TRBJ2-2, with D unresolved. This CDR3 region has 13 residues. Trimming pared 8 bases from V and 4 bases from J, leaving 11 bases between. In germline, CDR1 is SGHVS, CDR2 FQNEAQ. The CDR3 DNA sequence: TGTGCCAGCGGCGCCTTGTTCACCGGGGAGCTGTTTTTT. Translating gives CASGALFTGELFF.

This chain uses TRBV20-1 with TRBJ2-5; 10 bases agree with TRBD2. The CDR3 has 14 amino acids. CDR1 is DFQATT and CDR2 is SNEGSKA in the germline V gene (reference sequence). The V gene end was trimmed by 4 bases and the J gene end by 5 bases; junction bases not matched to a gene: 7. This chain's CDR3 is CSAILAGAGETQYF. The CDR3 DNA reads TGCAGTGCTATCCTAGCGGGAGCTGGTGAGACCCAGTACTTC.

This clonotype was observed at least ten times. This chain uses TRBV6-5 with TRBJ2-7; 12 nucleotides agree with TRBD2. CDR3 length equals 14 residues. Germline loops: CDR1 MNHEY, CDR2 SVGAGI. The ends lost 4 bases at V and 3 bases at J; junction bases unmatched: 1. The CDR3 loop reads CASSSTSGSYEQYF. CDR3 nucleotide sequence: TGTGCCAGCAGTTCGACTAGCGGGAGCTACGAGCAGTACTTC.

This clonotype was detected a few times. The CDR3 sequence: CASRLDREKLFF. The CDR3 DNA is TGTGCCAGCAGACTCGACAGAGAAAAACTGTTTTTT. V usage is TRBV28 and J usage is TRBJ1-4; D is perhaps TRBD1 (5 bases). From germline, CDR1 is MDHEN and CDR2 SYDVKM. The germline V and J ends were trimmed by 6 bases and 8 bases, with 10 bases remaining between them. CDR3 length: 12 residues.

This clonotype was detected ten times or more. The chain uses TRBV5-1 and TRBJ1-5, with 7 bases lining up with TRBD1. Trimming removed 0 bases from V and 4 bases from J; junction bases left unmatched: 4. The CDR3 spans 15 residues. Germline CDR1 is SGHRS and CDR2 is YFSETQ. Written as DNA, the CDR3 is TGCGCCAGCAGCTTGGGGGACAGAGAGAATCAGCCCCAGCATTTT. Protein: CASSLGDRENQPQHF.